This T cell receptor (beta chain) was identified during a study of T cells after yellow fever vaccination. TCRdb reprocessed the 5' RACE reads via MiXCR and lists one record per CDR3 protein. In the table there are 500,000 to 650,000 distinct CDR3 sequences, roughly a sixth of which are singletons. The study's findings and limits: In post-booster samples, most primary-vaccination clones reappeared (under 98% CD4, roughly 89% CD8).

Germline lookup yields CDR1 LGHNA and CDR2 YSLEER. The CDR3 is 15 amino acids. V lost 0 bases to trimming and J lost 5 bases, with 13 bases between them. This clonotype was observed a few times. Its matching antigen is unknown. Source: PBMCs, taken 5 days after the first yellow fever vaccination. The clonotype originates from a man between 18 and 29 years old who received the YFV17D yellow fever vaccine. V is TRBV4-3 and J is TRBJ1-2; D is unresolved. CDR3 sequence: CASSQDVVGSYGYTF. CDR3 in DNA: TGCGCCAGCAGCCAAGATGTTGTAGGGTCGTATGGCTACACCTTC.